This T cell receptor beta chain was documented in a study of blood T cell repertoires in COVID-19. Germline values: CDR1 SGHTA, CDR2 FQGNSA. Trimming left V 5 bases short and J 2 bases short, with 15 bases between. The CDR3 covers 15 residues. Sequencing used immunoSEQ multiplex PCR; TCRdb keeps in-frame clones, though not all of them. The sample yields 160,000 or so clones, about 81% seen once. The clonotype originates from a man between 60 and 75 years old with active or convalescent COVID-19. Sequencing was carried out using peripheral blood. This chain uses TRBV7-2 with TRBJ2-5, with D tentatively TRBD2 (6 bases). For the CDR3, the DNA is TGTGCCAGCAGCGTCCTCCTCGCGGGGCAAGAGACCCAGTACTTC. Amino acid sequence: CASSVLLAGQETQYF.